The 16 T cell receptor beta chains reported below all come from one sample, sequenced in a study of CXCR3-negative and CXCR3-positive naive CD8 T cells. cDNA libraries for TRB were generated by 5' RACE incorporating UMI labels. TCRdb reprocessed the 5' RACE reads, with one entry per CDR3 protein and no DNA. This sample's table reports approximately 38,000 distinct CDR3 sequences. Sequenced: memory CD8+ T cells from blood. The receptor source for this set is a human donor in good health. Some clones in this sample may be carry-over from other donors' samples.

This clonotype is labeled medium-sized (0.01 to 0.1%) based on frequency. The chain recombines TRBV4-2 with TRBJ2-3; TCRdb selects TRBD1, and the lack of DNA leaves this call unchecked. Germline V CDR1 and CDR2: LGHNA, YNFKEQ. This CDR3 contains 15 residues. The CDR3 sequence is CASSQEDPAPNTQYF.

The chain has TRBV7-9 and TRBJ2-1; absent DNA, TCRdb's TRBD2 call cannot be checked. Germline-derived CDR1 and CDR2 are SEHNR and FQNEAQ (reference sequence). This CDR3 contains 12 residues. CDR3 sequence reads: CASSPSSDEQFF.

The chain is built from TRBV4-3 and TRBJ2-3; TCRdb calls TRBD2, which cannot be checked without DNA. The CDR3 totals 15 residues. Per the germline V gene, CDR1 is LGHNA and CDR2 is YSLEER. This CDR3 is CASSQDGRGTDTQYF.

CDR3 loop: CSARGAGWPLSNQPQHF. The chain recombines TRBV20-1 with TRBJ1-5; the TCRdb call, TRBD1, lacks DNA for checking. The CDR3 runs 17 residues. The germline V gene has CDR1 DFQATT and CDR2 SNEGSKA (reference sequence).

J is TRBJ2-7 and V is TRBV27. The germline V gene has CDR1 MNHEY and CDR2 SMNVEV (reference sequence). The CDR3 covers 14 residues. The CDR3 is CASSYSSAAYEQYF.

The V call is TRBV7-9, the J call TRBJ2-1. Germline CDR1 is SEHNR and CDR2 is FQNEAQ (reference sequence). CDR3 size: 11 residues. CDR3 sequence reads: CASSSDNEQFF.

The rearrangement links TRBV28 to TRBJ2-5; TCRdb outputs TRBD2, but without DNA this stays unchecked. This CDR3 has 16 residues. Germline V gives CDR1 MDHEN, CDR2 SYDVKM. The CDR3 sequence is CASSLVWSRSQETQYF.

The CDR3 sequence is CASSVAGGLYNEQFF. This chain joins TRBV7-2 and TRBJ2-1; checking the TCRdb D call of TRBD2 is not possible without DNA. CDR1 and CDR2 (germline): SGHTA, FQGNSA. This CDR3 region has 15 residues.

J is TRBJ2-5 and V is TRBV19; TCRdb indicates TRBD2, and absent DNA this call remains unverified. Germline V gene lookup returns CDR1 LNHDA and CDR2 SQIVND (reference sequence). The CDR3 sequence is 14 residues long. This CDR3 is CASSIDGGEETQYF.

The rearrangement uses TRBV27 and TRBJ2-7. Germline lookup yields CDR1 MNHEY and CDR2 SMNVEV (reference sequence). The CDR3 extends over 12 amino acids. The CDR3 protein is CASSDLSYEQYF.

The chain couples TRBV7-6 to TRBJ2-2; lacking DNA, the TRBD1 call made by TCRdb goes unchecked. The CDR3 has 16 residues. Germline loops: CDR1 SGHVS, CDR2 FNYEAQ. The CDR3 is CASSWMDRGNTGELFF.

This chain joins TRBV29-1 and TRBJ2-5; TCRdb's assignment of TRBD1 cannot be checked, as there is no DNA. The CDR3 covers 13 residues. Germline V CDR1 and CDR2: SQVTM, ANQGSEA. The CDR3 loop reads CSVVRGTQETQYF.

The chain carries TRBV12-2 and TRBJ2-2; TCRdb selects TRBD1, and the lack of DNA leaves this call unchecked. TRBV12-2 is described as a pseudogene. The CDR3 consists of 18 residues. The CDR3: CASRPPHEAGASTGELFF.

V and J are TRBV4-3 and TRBJ2-2. The CDR3 spans 18 residues. Germline V lookup: CDR1 LGHNA, CDR2 YSLEER. This CDR3 is CASSPTISVEENTGELFF.

V is TRBV4-1 and J is TRBJ2-1; as DNA is missing, the TRBD2 call by TCRdb cannot be tested. In germline, CDR1 is MGHRA, CDR2 YSYEKL. The length of the CDR3 is 12 residues. The CDR3: CASSQRGNEQFF.

The J gene is TRBJ2-7, the V gene TRBV6-2 or TRBV6-3. CDR1 and CDR2 from the germline V gene are MNHEY and SVGEGT. This CDR3 comprises 15 residues. The CDR3 reads CASSHRTKSPYEQYF.